This T cell receptor beta chain derives from a study of shared clonotypes between healthy human individuals. Study overall: With ages of 18 to 49, the donors were two women and a few men. Study-level findings and limits: Across subsets, estimated richness was generally greater for naive than for memory populations.

This CDR3 has 16 amino acids. From germline, CDR1 is LNHDA and CDR2 SQIVND (reference sequence). V gave up 3 bases and J gave up 12 bases; unmatched junction bases: 12. As to this clone: What it recognizes is unknown.

Researchers divided each subset's genomic DNA evenly across several immunoSEQ plates. Method: immunoSEQ multiplex PCR; TCRdb's copy keeps in-frame clones and lacks some. The sample carries a few million clones, just over 90% recorded once. The clonotype originates from a man aged 18 to 35 in good health. Some clones in this sample may be carry-over from other donors' samples. The rearrangement uses TRBV19 and TRBJ2-1, with TRBD2 matching 12 bases. The sequenced material came from naive CD4+ T cells from PBMCs. Subset defined: CD45RA+ positively selected. The CDR3 region is CASSMRLAGGLSRQFF. The CDR3, as DNA: TGTGCCAGTAGTATGAGGCTAGCGGGAGGGTTGAGTCGGCAGTTCTTC.